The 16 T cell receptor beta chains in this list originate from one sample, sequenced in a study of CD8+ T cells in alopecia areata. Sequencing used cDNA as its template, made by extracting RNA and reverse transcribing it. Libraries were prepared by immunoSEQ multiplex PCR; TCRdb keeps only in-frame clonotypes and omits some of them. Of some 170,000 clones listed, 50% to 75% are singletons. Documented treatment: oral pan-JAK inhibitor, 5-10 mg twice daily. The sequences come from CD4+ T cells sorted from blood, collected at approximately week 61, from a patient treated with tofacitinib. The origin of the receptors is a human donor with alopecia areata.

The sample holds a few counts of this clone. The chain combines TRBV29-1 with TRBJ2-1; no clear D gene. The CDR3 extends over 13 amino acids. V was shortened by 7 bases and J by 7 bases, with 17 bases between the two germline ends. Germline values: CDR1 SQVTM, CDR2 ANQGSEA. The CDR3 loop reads CSARDTTKNEQFF. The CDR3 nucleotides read TGCAGCGCCCGAGATACTACTAAAAATGAGCAGTTCTTC.

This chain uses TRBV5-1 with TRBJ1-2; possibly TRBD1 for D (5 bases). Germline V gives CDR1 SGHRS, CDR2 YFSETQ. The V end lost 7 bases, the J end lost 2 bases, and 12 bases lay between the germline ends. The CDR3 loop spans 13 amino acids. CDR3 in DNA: TGCGCCAGCCGCCGCGAGGGGAACTATGGCTACACCTTC. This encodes CASRREGNYGYTF.

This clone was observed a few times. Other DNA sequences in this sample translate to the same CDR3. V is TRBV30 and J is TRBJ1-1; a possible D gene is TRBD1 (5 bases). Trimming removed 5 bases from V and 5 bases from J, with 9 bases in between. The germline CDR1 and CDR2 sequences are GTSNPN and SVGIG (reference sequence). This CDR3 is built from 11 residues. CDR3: CAWRQLTEAFF. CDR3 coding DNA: TGTGCCTGGCGACAGTTAACTGAAGCTTTCTTT.

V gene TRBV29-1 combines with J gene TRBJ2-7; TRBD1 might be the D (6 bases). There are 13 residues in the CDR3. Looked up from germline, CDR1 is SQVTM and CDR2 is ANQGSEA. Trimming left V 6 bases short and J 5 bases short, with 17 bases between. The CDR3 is CSVGHGARDEQYF. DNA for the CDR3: TGCAGCGTGGGACATGGGGCGCGAGACGAGCAGTACTTC.

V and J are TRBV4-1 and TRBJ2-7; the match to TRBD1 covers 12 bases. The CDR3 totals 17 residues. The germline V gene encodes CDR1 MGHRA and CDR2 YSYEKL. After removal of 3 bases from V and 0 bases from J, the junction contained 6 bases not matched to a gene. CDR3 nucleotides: TGCGCCAGCAGCCAGACCCCGGGACAGGGGGCCTCCTACGAGCAGTACTTC. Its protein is CASSQTPGQGASYEQYF.

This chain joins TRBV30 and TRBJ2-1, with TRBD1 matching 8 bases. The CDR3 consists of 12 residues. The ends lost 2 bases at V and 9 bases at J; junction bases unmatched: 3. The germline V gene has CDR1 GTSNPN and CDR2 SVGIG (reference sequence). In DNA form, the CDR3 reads TGTGCCTGGAGTCCTGACAGGGGTGAGCAGTTCTTC. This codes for CAWSPDRGEQFF.

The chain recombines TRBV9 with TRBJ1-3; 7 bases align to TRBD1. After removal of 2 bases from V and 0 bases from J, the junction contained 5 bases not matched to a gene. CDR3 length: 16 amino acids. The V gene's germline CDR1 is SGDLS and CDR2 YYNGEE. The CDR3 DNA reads TGTGCCAGCAGCGTTGGGGACAGTACCTCTGGAAACACCATATATTTT. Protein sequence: CASSVGDSTSGNTIYF. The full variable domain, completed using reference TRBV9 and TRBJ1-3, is DSGVTQTPKHLITATGQRVTLRCSPRSGDLSVYWYQQSLDQGLQFLIQYYNGEERAKGNILERFSAQQFPDLHSELNLSSLELGDSALYFCASSVGDSTSGNTIYFGEGSWLTVV.

CDR3: CASSLRTDNTGELFF. In DNA, the CDR3 is TGTGCCAGCAGCTTGAGGACAGATAACACCGGGGAGCTGTTTTTT. The rearrangement uses TRBV7-2 and TRBJ2-2, with TRBD1 as a possible D gene (6 bases). The V and J ends lost 3 bases and 2 bases respectively, with 10 bases between them. CDR3 length: 15 amino acids. The germline V gene has CDR1 SGHTA and CDR2 FQGNSA.

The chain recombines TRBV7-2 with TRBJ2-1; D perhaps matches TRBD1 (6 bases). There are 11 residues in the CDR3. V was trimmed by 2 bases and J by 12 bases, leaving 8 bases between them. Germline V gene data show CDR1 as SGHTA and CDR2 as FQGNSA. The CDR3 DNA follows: TGTGCCAGCAGCTTAATGGGGGCGCAGTTCTTC. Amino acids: CASSLMGAQFF.

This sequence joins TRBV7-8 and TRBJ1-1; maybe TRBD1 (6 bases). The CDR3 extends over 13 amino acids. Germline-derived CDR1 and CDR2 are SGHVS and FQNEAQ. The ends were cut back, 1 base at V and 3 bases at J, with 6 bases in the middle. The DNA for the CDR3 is TGTGCCAGCAGCTTAGAGGGGGACACTGAAGCTTTCTTT. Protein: CASSLEGDTEAFF.

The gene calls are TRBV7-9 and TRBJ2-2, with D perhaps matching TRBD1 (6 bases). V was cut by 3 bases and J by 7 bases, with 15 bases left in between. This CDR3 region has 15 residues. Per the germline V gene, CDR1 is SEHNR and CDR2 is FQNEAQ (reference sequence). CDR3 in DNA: TGTGCCAGCAGCTTGGGTCAGGGGATGGACGGGGAGCTGTTTTTT. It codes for CASSLGQGMDGELFF.

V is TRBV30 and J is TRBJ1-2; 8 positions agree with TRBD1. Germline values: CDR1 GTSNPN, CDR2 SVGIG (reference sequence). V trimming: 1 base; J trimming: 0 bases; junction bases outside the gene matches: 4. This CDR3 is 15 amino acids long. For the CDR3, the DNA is TGTGCCTGGAGTGGACGACAGGGGCCTAACTATGGCTACACCTTC. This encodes CAWSGRQGPNYGYTF.

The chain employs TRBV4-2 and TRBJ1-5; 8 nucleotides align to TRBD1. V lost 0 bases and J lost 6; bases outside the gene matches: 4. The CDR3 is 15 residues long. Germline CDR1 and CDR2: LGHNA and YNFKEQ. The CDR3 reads CASSQEGQGGQPQHF. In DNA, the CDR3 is TGTGCCAGCAGCCAAGAAGGACAGGGCGGTCAGCCCCAGCATTTT.

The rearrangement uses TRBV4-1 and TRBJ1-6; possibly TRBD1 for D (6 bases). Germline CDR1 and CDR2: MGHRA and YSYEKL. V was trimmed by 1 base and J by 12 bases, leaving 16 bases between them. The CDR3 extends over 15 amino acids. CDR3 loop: CASSQGFEGGLPLHF. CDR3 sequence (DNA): TGCGCCAGCAGCCAAGGTTTCGAAGGGGGTTTACCCCTCCACTTT.

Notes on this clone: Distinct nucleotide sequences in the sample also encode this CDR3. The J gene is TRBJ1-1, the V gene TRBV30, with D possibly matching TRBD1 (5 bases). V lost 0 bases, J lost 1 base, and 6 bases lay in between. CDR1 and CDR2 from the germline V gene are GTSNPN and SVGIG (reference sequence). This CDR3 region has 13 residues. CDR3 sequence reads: CAWSVRGNTEAFF. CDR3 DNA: TGTGCCTGGAGTGTGAGGGGGAACACTGAAGCTTTCTTT.

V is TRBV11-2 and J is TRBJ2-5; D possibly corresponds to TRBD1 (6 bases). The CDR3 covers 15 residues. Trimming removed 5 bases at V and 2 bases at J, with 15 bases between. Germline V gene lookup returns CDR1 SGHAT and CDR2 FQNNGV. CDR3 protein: CASSQVQGVQETQYF. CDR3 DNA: TGTGCCAGCAGCCAGGTACAGGGAGTTCAAGAGACCCAGTACTTC.